This TCR beta chain was documented in a study of neurological immune-mediated disorders. Use was made of about 920,000 CD4+ or CD8+ T cells in sorted libraries. General observations from the study: Falling below healthy controls, multiple sclerosis showed the least TCR clonal expansion, while HTLV-1-associated myelopathy showed the most.

The V gene lost 4 bases and the J gene lost 7 bases, with 11 bases spanning the gap. Germline lookup yields CDR1 KGHSH and CDR2 LQKENI. This CDR3 has 12 residues. This clonotype was detected ten times or more. Antigen specificity is unknown. Synthesis of cDNA was carried out by template-switch 5'RACE. The reaction used 10-nucleotide random UMIs. In each sequencing run, over 170 million TCR-beta sequences were generated from 15-18 subjects. TCRdb re-called the 5' RACE reads with MiXCR, one entry per CDR3 protein. Of 30,000 to 50,000 distinct CDR3 sequences listed, roughly 6.9% are singletons. Sequenced input: CD4+ T cells from blood. This sequence was found in a man aged 50-59 years in good health. V gene TRBV18 combines with J gene TRBJ2-7; unclear D gene. CDR3 sequence reads: CASSLVTREQYF. The CDR3 nucleotides read TGTGCCAGCTCACTTGTGACTCGGGAGCAGTACTTC. Full variable domain (missing parts from reference TRBV18 and TRBJ2-7): NAGVMQNPRHLVRRRGQEARLRCSPMKGHSHVYWYRQLPEEGLKFMVYLQKENIIDESGMPKERFSAEFPKEGPSILRIQQVVRGDSAAYFCASSLVTREQYFGPGTRLTVT.